In this sample, the clone carrying this TCR beta chain turned up a few times. This specimen belongs to a study of CD8+ T cells in alopecia areata. About the research overall: Tofacitinib lasted 6 to 18 months, then 6 months off drug.

Reverse transcription of extracted RNA yielded cDNA, which provided the sequencing template. Sequencing used immunoSEQ multiplex PCR; TCRdb keeps in-frame clones, though not all of them. The sample contains 150,000 to 200,000 clones, about 66% of which appear only once. Punch biopsies of lesional scalp, plus peripheral blood, were taken from alopecia areata patients. V lost 5 bases to trimming and J lost 0 bases, with 17 bases between them. The CDR3 has 16 residues. Germline loops: CDR1 MNHEY, CDR2 SMNVEV (reference sequence). The source material was CD8+ T cells sorted from blood, sampled at week 0. This rearrangement joins TRBV27 to TRBJ2-7, with D tentatively TRBD1 (6 bases). The sequence was collected from a human donor with alopecia areata. CDR3 coding DNA: TGTGCCAGCAGTACAGCTAACAGGGAGAGCTCCTACGAGCAGTACTTC. Its protein is CASSTANRESSYEQYF.